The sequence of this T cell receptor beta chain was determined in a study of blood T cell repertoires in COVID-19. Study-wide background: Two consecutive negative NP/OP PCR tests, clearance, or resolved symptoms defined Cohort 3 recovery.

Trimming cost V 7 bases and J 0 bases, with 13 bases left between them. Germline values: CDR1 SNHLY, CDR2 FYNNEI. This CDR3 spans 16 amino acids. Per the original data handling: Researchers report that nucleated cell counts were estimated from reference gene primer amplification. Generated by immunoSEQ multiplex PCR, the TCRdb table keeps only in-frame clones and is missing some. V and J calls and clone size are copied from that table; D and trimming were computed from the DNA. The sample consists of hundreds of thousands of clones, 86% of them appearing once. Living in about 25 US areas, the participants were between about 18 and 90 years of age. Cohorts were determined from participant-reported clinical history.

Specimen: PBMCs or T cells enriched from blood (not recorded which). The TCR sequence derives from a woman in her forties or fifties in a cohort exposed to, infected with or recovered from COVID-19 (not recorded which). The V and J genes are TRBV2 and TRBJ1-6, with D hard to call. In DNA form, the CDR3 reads TGTGCCAGCACTCTTGGCAGAAGCTCCTATAATTCACCCCTCCACTTT. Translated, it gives CASTLGRSSYNSPLHF. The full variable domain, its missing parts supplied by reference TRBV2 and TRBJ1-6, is EPEVTQTPSHQVTQMGQEVILRCVPISNHLYFYWYRQILGQKVEFLVSFYNNEISEKSEIFDDQFSVERPDGSNFTLKIRSTKLEDSAMYFCASTLGRSSYNSPLHFGNGTRLTVT.